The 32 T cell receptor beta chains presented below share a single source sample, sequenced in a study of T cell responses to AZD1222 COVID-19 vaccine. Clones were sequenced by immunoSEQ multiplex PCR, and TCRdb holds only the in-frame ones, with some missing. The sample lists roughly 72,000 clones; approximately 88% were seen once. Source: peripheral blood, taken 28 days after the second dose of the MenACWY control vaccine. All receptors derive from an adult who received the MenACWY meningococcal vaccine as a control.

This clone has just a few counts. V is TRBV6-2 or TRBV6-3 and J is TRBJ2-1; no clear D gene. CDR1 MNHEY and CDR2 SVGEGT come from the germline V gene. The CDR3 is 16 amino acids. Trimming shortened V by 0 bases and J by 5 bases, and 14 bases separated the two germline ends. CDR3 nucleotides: TGTGCCAGCAGTTACTCCCCAGGCCCTACCGACAATGAGCAGTTCTTC. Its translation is CASSYSPGPTDNEQFF.

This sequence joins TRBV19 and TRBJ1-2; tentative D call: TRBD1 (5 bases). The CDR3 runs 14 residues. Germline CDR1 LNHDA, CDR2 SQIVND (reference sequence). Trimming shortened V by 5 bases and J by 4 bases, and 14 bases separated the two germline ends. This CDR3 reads CASSPGLTFYGYTF. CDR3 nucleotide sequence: TGTGCCAGTAGTCCGGGACTGACGTTCTATGGCTACACCTTC. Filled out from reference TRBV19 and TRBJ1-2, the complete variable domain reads DGGITQSPKYLFRKEGQNVTLSCEQNLNHDAMYWYRQDPGQGLRLIYYSQIVNDFQKGDIAEGYSVSREKKESFPLTVTSAQKNPTAFYLCASSPGLTFYGYTFGSGTRLTVV.

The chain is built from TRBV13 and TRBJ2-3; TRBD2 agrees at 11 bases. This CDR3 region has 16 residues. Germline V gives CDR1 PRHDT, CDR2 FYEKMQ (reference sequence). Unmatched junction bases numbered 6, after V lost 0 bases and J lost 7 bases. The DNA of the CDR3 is TGTGCCAGCAGCTTAGGTTGGGTAGCGGGGGGGCATACGCAGTATTTT. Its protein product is CASSLGWVAGGHTQYF.

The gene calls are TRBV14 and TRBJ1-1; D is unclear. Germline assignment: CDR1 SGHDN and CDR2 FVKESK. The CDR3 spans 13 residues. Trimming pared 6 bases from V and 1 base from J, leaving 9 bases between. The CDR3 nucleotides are TGTGCCAGCAGAGAAAACCCGAACACTGAAGCTTTCTTT. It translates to CASRENPNTEAFF. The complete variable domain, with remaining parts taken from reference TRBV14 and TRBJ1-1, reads EAGVTQFPSHSVIEKGQTVTLRCDPISGHDNLYWYRRVMGKEIKFLLHFVKESKQDESGMPNNRFLAERTGGTYSTLKVQPAELEDSGVYFCASRENPNTEAFFGQGTRLTVV.

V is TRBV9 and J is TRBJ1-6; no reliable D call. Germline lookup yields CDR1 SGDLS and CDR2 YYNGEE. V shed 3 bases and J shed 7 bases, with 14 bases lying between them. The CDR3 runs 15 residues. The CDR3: CASSADPDFNSPLHF. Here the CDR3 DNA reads TGTGCCAGCAGCGCGGACCCGGACTTCAATTCACCCCTCCACTTT.

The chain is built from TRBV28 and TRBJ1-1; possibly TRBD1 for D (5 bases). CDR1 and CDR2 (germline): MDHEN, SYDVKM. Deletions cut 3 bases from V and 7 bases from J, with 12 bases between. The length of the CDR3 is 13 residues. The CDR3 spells CASSFNGADEAFF. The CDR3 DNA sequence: TGTGCCAGCAGTTTTAACGGGGCGGATGAAGCTTTCTTT.

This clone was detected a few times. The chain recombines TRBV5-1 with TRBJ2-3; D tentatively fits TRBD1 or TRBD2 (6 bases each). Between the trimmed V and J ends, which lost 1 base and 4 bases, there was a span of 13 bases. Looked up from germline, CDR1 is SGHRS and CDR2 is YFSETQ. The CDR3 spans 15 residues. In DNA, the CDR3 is TGCGCCAGCAGCTTGTCTGGGGGGCAATCAGATACGCAGTATTTT. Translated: CASSLSGGQSDTQYF.

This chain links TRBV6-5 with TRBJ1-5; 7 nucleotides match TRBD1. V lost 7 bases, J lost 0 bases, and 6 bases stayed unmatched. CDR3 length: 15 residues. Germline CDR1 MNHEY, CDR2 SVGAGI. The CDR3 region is CASIPGTDSNQPQHF. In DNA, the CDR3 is TGTGCCAGCATCCCCGGGACAGATAGCAATCAGCCCCAGCATTTT.

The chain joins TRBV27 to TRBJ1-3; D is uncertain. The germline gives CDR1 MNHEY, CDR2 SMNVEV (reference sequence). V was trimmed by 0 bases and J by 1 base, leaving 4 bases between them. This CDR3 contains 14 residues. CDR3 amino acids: CASSLSVSGNTIYF. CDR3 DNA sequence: TGTGCCAGCAGTTTATCGGTTTCTGGAAACACCATATATTTT.

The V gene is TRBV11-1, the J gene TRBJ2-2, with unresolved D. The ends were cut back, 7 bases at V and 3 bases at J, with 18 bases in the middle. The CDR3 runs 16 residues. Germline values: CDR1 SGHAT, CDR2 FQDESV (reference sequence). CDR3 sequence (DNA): TGTGCCAGCACCAAAGGGCACAATAAGGACACCGGGGAGCTGTTTTTT. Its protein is CASTKGHNKDTGELFF.

The CDR3 sequence: CASTLGGANYGYTF. CDR3 in DNA: TGCGCCAGCACCCTGGGGGGGGCTAACTATGGCTACACCTTC. V is TRBV5-1 and J is TRBJ1-2; D is possibly TRBD1 (5 bases). CDR3 length: 14 amino acids. Per the germline V gene, CDR1 is SGHRS and CDR2 is YFSETQ. V lost 6 bases, J lost 0 bases, and 12 bases lay in between.

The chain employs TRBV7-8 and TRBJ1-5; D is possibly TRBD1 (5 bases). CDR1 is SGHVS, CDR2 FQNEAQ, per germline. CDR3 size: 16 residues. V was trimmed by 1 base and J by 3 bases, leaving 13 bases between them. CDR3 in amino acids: CASSLVQGGNNQPQHF. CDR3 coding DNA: TGTGCCAGCAGCTTAGTTCAGGGAGGTAACAATCAGCCCCAGCATTTT. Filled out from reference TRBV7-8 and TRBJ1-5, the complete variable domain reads GAGVSQSPRYKVAKRGQDVALRCDPISGHVSLFWYQQALGQGPEFLTYFQNEAQLDKSGLPSDRFFAERPEGSVSTLKIQRTQQEDSAVYLCASSLVQGGNNQPQHFGDGTRLSIL.

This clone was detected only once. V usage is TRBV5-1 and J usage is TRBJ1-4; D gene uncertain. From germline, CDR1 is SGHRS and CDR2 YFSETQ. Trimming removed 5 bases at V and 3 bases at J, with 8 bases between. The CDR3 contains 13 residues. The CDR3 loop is CASRDGPNEKLFF. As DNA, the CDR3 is TGCGCCAGCAGGGACGGCCCTAATGAAAAACTGTTTTTT.

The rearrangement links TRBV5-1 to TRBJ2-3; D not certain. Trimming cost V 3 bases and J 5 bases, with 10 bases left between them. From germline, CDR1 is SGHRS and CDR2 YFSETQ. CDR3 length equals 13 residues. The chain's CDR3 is CASSSMTRDTQYF. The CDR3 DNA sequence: TGCGCCAGCAGCTCAATGACCCGAGATACGCAGTATTTT.

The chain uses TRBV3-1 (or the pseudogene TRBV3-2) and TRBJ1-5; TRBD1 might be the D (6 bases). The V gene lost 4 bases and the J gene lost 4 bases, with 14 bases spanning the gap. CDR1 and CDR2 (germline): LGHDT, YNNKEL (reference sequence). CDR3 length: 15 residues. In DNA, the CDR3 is TGTGCCAGCAGCCTCAAGGGACAAGCGAATCAGCCCCAGCATTTT. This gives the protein CASSLKGQANQPQHF.

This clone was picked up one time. The CDR3 protein is CASSPGALLYEQYF. As DNA, the CDR3 is TGTGCCAGCAGCCCCGGGGCCCTCCTTTACGAGCAGTACTTC. The rearrangement links TRBV11-2 to TRBJ2-7; D tentatively reads TRBD1 or TRBD2 (5 bases each). CDR1 SGHAT and CDR2 FQNNGV come from the germline V gene. The CDR3 spans 14 residues. V was cut by 5 bases and J by 4 bases, with 15 bases left in between.

The CDR3: CAWNLPGVYTEAFF. The CDR3 DNA follows: TGTGCCTGGAACCTACCGGGAGTCTACACTGAAGCTTTCTTT. The chain joins TRBV30 to TRBJ1-1, with D uncertain. Trimming left V 4 bases short and J 3 bases short, with 15 bases between. Germline CDR1 is GTSNPN and CDR2 is SVGIG (reference sequence). This CDR3 has 14 residues.

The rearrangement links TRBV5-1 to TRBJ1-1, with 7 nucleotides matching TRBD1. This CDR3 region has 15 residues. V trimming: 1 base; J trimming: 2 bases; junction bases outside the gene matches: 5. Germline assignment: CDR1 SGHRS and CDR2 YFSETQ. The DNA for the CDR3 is TGCGCCAGCAGCTTGTTCGGGACAGATAACACTGAAGCTTTCTTT. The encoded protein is CASSLFGTDNTEAFF. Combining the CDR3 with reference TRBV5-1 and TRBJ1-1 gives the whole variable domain KAGVTQTPRYLIKTRGQQVTLSCSPISGHRSVSWYQQTPGQGLQFLFEYFSETQRNKGNFPGRFSGRQFSNSRSEMNVSTLELGDSALYLCASSLFGTDNTEAFFGQGTRLTVV.

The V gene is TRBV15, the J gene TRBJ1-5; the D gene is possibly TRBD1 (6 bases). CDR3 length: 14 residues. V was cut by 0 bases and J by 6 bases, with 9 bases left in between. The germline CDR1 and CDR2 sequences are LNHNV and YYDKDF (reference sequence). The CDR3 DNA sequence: TGTGCCACCAGCAGAGAAGGGGGGGCTCAGCCCCAGCATTTT. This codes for CATSREGGAQPQHF. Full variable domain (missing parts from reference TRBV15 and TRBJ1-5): DAMVIQNPRYQVTQFGKPVTLSCSQTLNHNVMYWYQQKSSQAPKLLFHYYDKDFNNEADTPDNFQSRRPNTSFCFLDIRSPGLGDTAMYLCATSREGGAQPQHFGDGTRLSIL.

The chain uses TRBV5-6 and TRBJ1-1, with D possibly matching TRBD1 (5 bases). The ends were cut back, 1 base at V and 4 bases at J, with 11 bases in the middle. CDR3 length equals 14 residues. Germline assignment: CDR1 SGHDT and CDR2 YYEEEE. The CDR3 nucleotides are TGTGCCAGCAGCTTGAGCGGGGGTTCCACTGAAGCTTTCTTT. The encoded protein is CASSLSGGSTEAFF.

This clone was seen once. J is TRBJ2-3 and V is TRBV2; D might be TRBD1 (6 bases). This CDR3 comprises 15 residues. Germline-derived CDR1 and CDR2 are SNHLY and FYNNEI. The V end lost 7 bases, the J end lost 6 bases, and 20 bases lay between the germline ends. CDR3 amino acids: CASMPGRGPEDTQYF. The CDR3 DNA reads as TGTGCCAGCATGCCGGGCAGGGGCCCTGAGGATACGCAGTATTTT.

CDR3 nucleotides: TGTGCCTGGAGCCCCGGCGATTATGGCTACACCTTC. Protein: CAWSPGDYGYTF. The chain has TRBV30 and TRBJ1-2; D is unresolved. This CDR3 is 12 amino acids long. Germline CDR1 reads GTSNPN; CDR2 reads SVGIG (reference sequence). The germline V and J ends were trimmed by 3 bases and 5 bases, with 10 bases remaining between them.

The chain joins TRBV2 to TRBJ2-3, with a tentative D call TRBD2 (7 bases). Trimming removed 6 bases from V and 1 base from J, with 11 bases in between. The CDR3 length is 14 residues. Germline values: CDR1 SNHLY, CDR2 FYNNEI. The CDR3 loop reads CASRGGARTDTQYF. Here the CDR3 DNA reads TGTGCCAGCAGAGGGGGGGCCCGCACAGATACGCAGTATTTT.

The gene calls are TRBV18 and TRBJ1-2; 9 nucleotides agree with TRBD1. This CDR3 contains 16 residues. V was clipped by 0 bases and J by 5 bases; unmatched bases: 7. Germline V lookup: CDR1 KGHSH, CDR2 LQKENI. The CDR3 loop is CASSPPGQGPRYGYTF. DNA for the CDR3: TGTGCCAGCTCACCACCGGGACAGGGACCTCGATATGGCTACACCTTC.

Written as DNA, the CDR3 is TGTGCCAGCTCACCACCTCCCGGGGACACCATATATTTT. Protein product: CASSPPPGDTIYF. The chain employs TRBV18 and TRBJ1-3; no firm D call. The V gene's germline CDR1 is KGHSH and CDR2 LQKENI. With 0 bases removed from V and 8 bases from J, the gap between germline ends came to 8 bases. The CDR3 consists of 13 residues.

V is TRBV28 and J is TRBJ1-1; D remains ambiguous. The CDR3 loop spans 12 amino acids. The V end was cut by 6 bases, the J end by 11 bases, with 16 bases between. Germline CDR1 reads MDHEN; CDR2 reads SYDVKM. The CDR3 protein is CASRPVPGGAFF. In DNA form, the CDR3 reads TGTGCCAGCAGACCCGTCCCGGGCGGCGCTTTCTTT.

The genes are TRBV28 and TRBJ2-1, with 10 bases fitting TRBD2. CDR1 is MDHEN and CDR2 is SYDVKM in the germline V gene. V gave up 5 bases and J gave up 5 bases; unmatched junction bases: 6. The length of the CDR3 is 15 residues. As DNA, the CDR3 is TGTGCCAGCAGTGTCGTAGCGGGGGGCAACAATGAGCAGTTCTTC. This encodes CASSVVAGGNNEQFF. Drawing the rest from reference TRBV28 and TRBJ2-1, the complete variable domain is DVKVTQSSRYLVKRTGEKVFLECVQDMDHENMFWYRQDPGLGLRLIYFSYDVKMKEKGDIPEGYSVSREKKERFSLILESASTNQTSMYLCASSVVAGGNNEQFFGPGTRLTVL.

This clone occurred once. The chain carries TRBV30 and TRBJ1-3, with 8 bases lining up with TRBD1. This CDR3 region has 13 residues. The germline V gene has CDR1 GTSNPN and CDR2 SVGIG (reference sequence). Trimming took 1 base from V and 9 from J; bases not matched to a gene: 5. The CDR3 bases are TGTGCCTGGAGTGCCCAGGGGGCAGGCACCATATATTTT. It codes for CAWSAQGAGTIYF.

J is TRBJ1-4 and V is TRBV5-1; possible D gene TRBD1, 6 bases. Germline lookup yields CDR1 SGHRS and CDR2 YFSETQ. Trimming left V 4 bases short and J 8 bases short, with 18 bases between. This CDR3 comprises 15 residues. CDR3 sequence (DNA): TGCGCCAGCAGCCCCGAGCAGGGGTTGAAGGAAAAACTGTTTTTT. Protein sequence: CASSPEQGLKEKLFF.

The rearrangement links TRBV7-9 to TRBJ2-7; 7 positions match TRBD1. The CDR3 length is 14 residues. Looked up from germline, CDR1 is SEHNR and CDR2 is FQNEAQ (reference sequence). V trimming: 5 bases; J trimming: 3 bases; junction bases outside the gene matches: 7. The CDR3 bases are TGTGCCAGCAGCCCCCGGACAGGTAACTACGAGCAGTACTTC. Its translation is CASSPRTGNYEQYF.

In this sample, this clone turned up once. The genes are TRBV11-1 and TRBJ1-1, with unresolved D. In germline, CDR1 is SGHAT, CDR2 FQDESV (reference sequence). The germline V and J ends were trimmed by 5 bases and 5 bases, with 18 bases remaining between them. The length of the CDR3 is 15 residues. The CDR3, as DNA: TGTGCCAGCAGCCTCCCGGTCGGGGTAGGGACTGAAGCTTTCTTT. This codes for CASSLPVGVGTEAFF.

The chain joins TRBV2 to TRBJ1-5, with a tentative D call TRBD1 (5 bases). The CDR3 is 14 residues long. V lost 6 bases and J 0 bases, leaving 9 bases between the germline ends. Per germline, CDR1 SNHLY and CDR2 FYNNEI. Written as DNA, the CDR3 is TGTGCCAGCAGCAACAGGTTTAGCAATCAGCCCCAGCATTTT. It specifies CASSNRFSNQPQHF. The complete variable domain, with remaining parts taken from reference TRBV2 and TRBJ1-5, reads EPEVTQTPSHQVTQMGQEVILRCVPISNHLYFYWYRQILGQKVEFLVSFYNNEISEKSEIFDDQFSVERPDGSNFTLKIRSTKLEDSAMYFCASSNRFSNQPQHFGDGTRLSIL.